These 16 T cell receptor beta chains came from one sample sequenced in a study of neoadjuvant anti-PD-1 for oral cavity cancer. Time point described: after neoadjuvant nivolumab, at surgical resection. Here immunoSEQ multiplex PCR was the method, and the copy in TCRdb shows in-frame clones only, minus some. The sample yields about 14,000 clones, over 65% seen once. Here the sequenced sample was PBMCs, taken after nivolumab (anti-PD-1) treatment. These TCRs come from a person between 40 and 85 years old with oral cavity squamous cell carcinoma.

V is TRBV7-3 and J is TRBJ1-5; D is perhaps TRBD1 (5 bases). Germline V gives CDR1 SGHTA, CDR2 FQGTGA. V lost 1 base and J lost 6, with 7 bases in between. The CDR3 sequence is 13 residues long. The CDR3 sequence is CASSLSGAQPQHF. CDR3 nucleotides: TGTGCCAGCAGCTTAAGTGGGGCTCAGCCCCAGCATTTT.

The chain combines TRBV28 with TRBJ2-7, with a weak D call TRBD1 (6 bases). Germline V gives CDR1 MDHEN, CDR2 SYDVKM. This CDR3 region has 17 residues. V lost 7 bases, J lost 2 bases, and 24 bases lay in between. The DNA of the CDR3 is TGTGCCAGCACCGCCCTGGTCCTCAGGGGTCGGACCTACGAGCAGTACTTC. Translated: CASTALVLRGRTYEQYF.

The V gene is TRBV6-5, the J gene TRBJ1-4; a weak D match, TRBD1 (6 bases). Trimming removed 6 bases at V and 3 bases at J, with 14 bases between. This CDR3 is built from 15 residues. Germline lookup yields CDR1 MNHEY and CDR2 SVGAGI. This CDR3 is CASSFQGSPNEKLFF. DNA of the CDR3: TGTGCCAGCAGCTTCCAGGGGTCCCCTAATGAAAAACTGTTTTTT.

The rearrangement uses TRBV6-1 and TRBJ2-7; D is unclear. Trimming left V 1 base short and J 2 bases short, with 6 bases between. The CDR3 runs 13 residues. CDR1 and CDR2 from the germline V gene are MNHNS and SASEGT. CDR3 amino acids: CASSEDGPYEQYF. Written as DNA, the CDR3 is TGTGCCAGCAGTGAAGACGGTCCCTACGAGCAGTACTTC.

The chain combines TRBV7-8 with TRBJ2-6; tentatively, D is TRBD1 (5 bases). Trimming cost V 1 base and J 2 bases, with 6 bases left between them. CDR3 length equals 15 residues. Germline values: CDR1 SGHVS, CDR2 FQNEAQ. The CDR3 DNA sequence: TGTGCCAGCAGCTTAGTCAGGGCTGGGGCCAACGTCCTGACTTTC. Protein: CASSLVRAGANVLTF.

The V gene is TRBV5-1, the J gene TRBJ2-3, with TRBD2 as a possible D gene (5 bases). This CDR3 has 15 amino acids. Germline V gives CDR1 SGHRS, CDR2 YFSETQ. V was shortened by 3 bases and J by 0 bases, with 11 bases between the two germline ends. The chain's CDR3 is CASSSGVPSTDTQYF. CDR3 nucleotides: TGCGCCAGCAGCTCCGGGGTTCCTAGCACAGATACGCAGTATTTT.

Only a few counts were recorded for this clone. The chain is built from TRBV19 and TRBJ2-4; perhaps TRBD2 as D (6 bases). CDR1 is LNHDA and CDR2 is SQIVND in the germline V gene (reference sequence). The V end lost 8 bases, the J end lost 9 bases, and 8 bases lay between the germline ends. This CDR3 has 10 residues. The CDR3 reads CASGEVIQYF. CDR3 nucleotide sequence: TGTGCCAGTGGGGAGGTCATTCAGTACTTC.

This clone was observed a handful of times. The V and J genes are TRBV19 and TRBJ2-7; tentative D call: TRBD2 (5 bases). CDR1 LNHDA and CDR2 SQIVND come from the germline V gene (reference sequence). Trimming left V 5 bases short and J 9 bases short, with 14 bases between. This CDR3 is 12 amino acids long. The CDR3 here is CASSLWPGTQYF. CDR3 coding DNA: TGTGCCAGTAGTCTCTGGCCGGGAACGCAGTACTTC.

V and J are TRBV11-3 and TRBJ1-6; D gene unclear. Germline assignment: CDR1 SGHNT and CDR2 YENEEA. V lost 2 bases and J lost 6, with 5 bases in between. The CDR3 runs to 13 residues. The CDR3 DNA reads as TGTGCCAGCAGCTTAATGTTTAATTCACCCCTCCACTTT. Protein product: CASSLMFNSPLHF. Full variable domain (missing parts from reference TRBV11-3 and TRBJ1-6): EAGVVQSPRYKIIEKKQPVAFWCNPISGHNTLYWYLQNLGQGPELLIRYENEEAVDDSQLPKDRFSAERLKGVDSTLKIQPAELGDSAVYLCASSLMFNSPLHFGNGTRLTVT.

This clone was observed a few times. This chain joins TRBV7-8 and TRBJ1-4; TRBD1 matches 7 bases. With V trimmed by 2 bases and J by 4 bases, 13 bases remained unmatched. This CDR3 contains 18 residues. The germline gives CDR1 SGHVS, CDR2 FQNEAQ. The CDR3 coding sequence is TGTGCCAGCAGCTTACGACAGGGTTTGGAGGACAATAATGAAAAACTGTTTTTT. Translation: CASSLRQGLEDNNEKLFF.

This chain links TRBV30 with TRBJ2-5; TRBD1 might be the D (5 bases). The CDR3 runs 11 residues. V was pared by 0 bases and J by 7 bases, with 6 bases between. Germline values: CDR1 GTSNPN, CDR2 SVGIG (reference sequence). This chain's CDR3 is CAWSVRGTQYF. The CDR3, as DNA: TGTGCCTGGAGTGTAAGGGGGACCCAGTACTTC.

V usage is TRBV6-5 and J usage is TRBJ2-1; 9 nucleotides line up with TRBD2. Trimming at V came to 6 bases and at J to 9 bases, leaving 6 bases not matched to a gene. The CDR3 covers 13 residues. From germline, CDR1 is MNHEY and CDR2 SVGAGI. In DNA form, the CDR3 reads TGTGCCAGCAGCCCGGGACTAGCTCCTGAGCAGTTCTTC. Amino acids: CASSPGLAPEQFF.

The V and J genes are TRBV6-1 and TRBJ1-5, with D unclear. Per germline, CDR1 MNHNS and CDR2 SASEGT. The CDR3 runs to 14 residues. The V end lost 8 bases, the J end lost 0 bases, and 11 bases lay between the germline ends. DNA of the CDR3: TGTGCCAGCGATAACAAACATAGCAATCAGCCCCAGCATTTT. Its translation: CASDNKHSNQPQHF.

The chain links TRBV7-8 to TRBJ2-1; possible D gene TRBD2, 6 bases. CDR1 SGHVS and CDR2 FQNEAQ come from the germline V gene. This CDR3 has 15 amino acids. The V end was cut by 5 bases, the J end by 7 bases, with 18 bases between. CDR3 coding DNA: TGTGCCAGCAGCCCACCGAGGCTAGCGCCTAATGAGCAGTTCTTC. Translated: CASSPPRLAPNEQFF.

This sequence joins TRBV5-6 and TRBJ2-3, with TRBD2 matching over 14 bases. Per germline, CDR1 SGHDT and CDR2 YYEEEE. The CDR3 runs to 15 residues. V dropped 4 bases and J dropped 4; count of bases not matched to a gene: 2. CDR3 region: CASSPGLAGADTQYF. As DNA, the CDR3 is TGTGCCAGCAGCCCGGGACTAGCGGGAGCAGATACGCAGTATTTT.

This chain links TRBV7-9 with TRBJ2-2; 8 bases line up with TRBD1. The V and J ends lost 6 bases and 7 bases, in that order; junction bases with no gene match: 7. CDR1 and CDR2 from the germline V gene are SEHNR and FQNEAQ (reference sequence). This CDR3 spans 14 amino acids. The CDR3 DNA reads TGTGCCAGCAGTACAGACAGGGGTGTCGGGGAGCTGTTTTTT. As protein: CASSTDRGVGELFF.